These T cell receptor beta chains were read from a single sample in a study of graft-versus-host responses after intestinal transplantation. The assay was immunoSEQ multiplex PCR, and TCRdb's table has in-frame clones only and misses some. This table holds under 2,500 clones, roughly a third found once. The source material was alloreactive CD8+ T cells from a mixed lymphocyte reaction culture, sampled before transplantation. The receptors were sampled from a human patient who was an organ donor for intestinal transplantation. Each CDR3 is given with its conserved first and last residue. Each record gives: V gene, D gene, clone size, J gene, CDR3 DNA, CDR3 protein. A D gene is named only where the DNA matches it firmly. Clone size, where shown, is once, few, many, or a class for clones that have expanded.

>TRBV11-1|-|few|TRBJ1-2
TGTGCCAGCAGCTTAGTAACCAAGGAGTCGATCTATGGCTACACCTTC
CASSLVTKESIYGYTF
>TRBV29-1|-|-|TRBJ2-2
TGCAGCGCCTCGGCCGGGGAGCTGTTTTTT
CSASAGELFF
>TRBV2|-|-|TRBJ2-7
TGTGCCACCAGTGATCCCCTTTCCTACGAGCAGTACTTC
CATSDPLSYEQYF
>TRBV6-4|TRBD2|-|TRBJ2-1
TGTGCCAGCAGTGCTCTAGCGGGGGGCCCCAATGAGCAGTTCTTC
CASSALAGGPNEQFF
>TRBV6-5|-|-|TRBJ2-7
TGTGCCAGCACCTTTTCAGGGTTAGGTTCCTACGAGCAGTACTTC
CASTFSGLGSYEQYF
>TRBV9|-|few|TRBJ2-2
TGTGCCAGCAGTACCGGGGGGAACACCGGGGAGCTGTTTTTT
CASSTGGNTGELFF
>TRBV4-2|-|medium-sized|TRBJ2-2
TGTGCCAGCAGCCTGCTGGGCACCGGGGAGCTGTTTTTT
CASSLLGTGELFF
>TRBV29-1|TRBD1|once|TRBJ2-7
TGCAGCGTTACTATGGGGACAGGGCACTACGAGCAGTACTTC
CSVTMGTGHYEQYF
>TRBV27|TRBD2|-|TRBJ2-3
TGTGCCAGCATTGCAGCGGGGGGGATCACAGATACGCAGTATTTT
CASIAAGGITDTQYF
>TRBV27|-|-|TRBJ2-6
TGTGCCAGCAGGGACGTCTCTGGGGCCAACGTCCTGACTTTC
CASRDVSGANVLTF
>TRBV19|-|medium-sized|TRBJ1-3
TGTGCCAGTAGTAAGGCAGGACTCCCTTCTGGAAACACCATATATTTT
CASSKAGLPSGNTIYF
>TRBV7-7|-|-|TRBJ1-1
TGTGCCACCTCAGTTGGGGGTGTTAACACTGAAGCTTTCTTT
CATSVGGVNTEAFF
>TRBV28|TRBD1|-|TRBJ1-6
TGTGCCAGCAGTTTATTTCGGGACAGGGTGAATTTATATAATTCACCCCTCCACTTT
CASSLFRDRVNLYNSPLHF
>TRBV28|-|-|TRBJ2-1
TGTGCCAGCAGATCCCGCCTTTACAATGAGCAGTTCTTC
CASRSRLYNEQFF
>TRBV9|-|-|TRBJ1-1
TGTGCCAGCAGCGTAGTTTTGGGGGACACTGAAGCTTTCTTT
CASSVVLGDTEAFF
>TRBV7-2|-|few|TRBJ2-3
TGTGCCAGCAGCTTAGGCCCAGATACGCAGTATTTT
CASSLGPDTQYF
>TRBV28|-|few|TRBJ2-7
TGTGCCAGCAGTTTACCCCCCCGTACCTCTAGCTCCTACGAGCAGTACTTC
CASSLPPRTSSSYEQYF
>TRBV27|-|-|TRBJ1-6
TGTGCCAGCAGTTTATCAGGGGTTCACTATAATTCACCCCTCCACTTT
CASSLSGVHYNSPLHF
>TRBV5-1|-|few|TRBJ2-7
TGTGCCAGCAGCTTTGTGACAGTTTACACCTACGAGCAGTACTTC
CASSFVTVYTYEQYF
>TRBV7-4|-|-|TRBJ2-2
TGTGCCAGCAGCTCCACCGGGGAGCTGTTTTTT
CASSSTGELFF
>TRBV11-3|TRBD1|-|TRBJ2-7
TGTGCCAGCAGCTTAGTCGAGACAGGGGACCACGAGCAGTACTTC
CASSLVETGDHEQYF
>TRBV6-4|-|few|TRBJ1-5
TGTGCCAGCAGTGACTCTCAGGCAGGGTCCCCTTCCAATCAGCCCCAGCATTTT
CASSDSQAGSPSNQPQHF
>TRBV7-8|-|-|TRBJ1-1
TGTGCCAGCAGCTTAGCGCCATACACTGAAGCTTTCTTT
CASSLAPYTEAFF
>TRBV7-9|TRBD2|-|TRBJ2-7
TGTGCCAGCAGCCCTGAGGGCCGACTAGCGGCCTCCTACGAGCAGTACTTC
CASSPEGRLAASYEQYF
>TRBV10-2|-|-|TRBJ2-7
TGCGCCAGCAGTGATAGCGGCTACACCTACGAGCAGTACTTC
CASSDSGYTYEQYF
>TRBV27|TRBD2|few|TRBJ2-1
TGTGCCAGCAGTCCCGGACTAGTGGATGAGCAGTTCTTC
CASSPGLVDEQFF
>TRBV6-4|-|-|TRBJ2-5
TGTGCCAGCAGTGCTGCCGAACCGCCCTACCAAGAGACCCAGTACTTC
CASSAAEPPYQETQYF
>TRBV10-2|-|-|TRBJ2-5
TGCGCCAGCAGTGAGTCTGCAGGGACAGAGACCCAGTACTTC
CASSESAGTETQYF
>TRBV7-7|TRBD1|-|TRBJ1-5
TGTGCCAGCAGCTTCCCAGGACAGGGAAAAGATCTTGACAATCAGCCCCAGCATTTT
CASSFPGQGKDLDNQPQHF
>TRBV19|-|-|TRBJ2-2
TGTGCCAGTAGTATAGGCGGGGTCCGGGAGCTGTTTTTT
CASSIGGVRELFF
>TRBV28|-|large|TRBJ2-7
TGTGCCAGCAGTTCCTCGGAGGGGCCCTGCGAGCAGTACTTC
CASSSSEGPCEQYF
>TRBV19|-|few|TRBJ1-5
TGTGCCAGTAGTATGGACGGCACCGGCAATCAGCCCCAGCATTTT
CASSMDGTGNQPQHF
>TRBV6-1|-|-|TRBJ2-1
TGTGCCAGCAGTTATAACAGGGTTTGGGAGGAACAGTTCTTC
CASSYNRVWEEQFF
>TRBV4-1|-|large|TRBJ1-5
TGCGCCAGCAGCCAATTGGACAGCCGGCCCCAGCATTTT
CASSQLDSRPQHF
>TRBV29-1|-|-|TRBJ1-2
TGCAGCGTCGAGGGGGATAAATGGGGCTACACCTTC
CSVEGDKWGYTF
>TRBV19|-|few|TRBJ1-1
TGTGCCAGTAGTATAGATCTCTACAGCTTAGCGAACACTGAAGCTTTCTTT
CASSIDLYSLANTEAFF
>TRBV7-9|-|-|TRBJ1-1
TGTGCCAGCAGCGACAGCCTCACTGAAGCTTTCTTT
CASSDSLTEAFF
>TRBV4-2|TRBD2|-|TRBJ2-7
TGTGCCAGCAGCTTCGTGGGACTAGCTGAGCAGTACTTC
CASSFVGLAEQYF
>TRBV27|-|few|TRBJ1-2
TGTGCCAGCAGTTTGTCCGGTGGGGGGGGCTATGGCTACACCTTC
CASSLSGGGGYGYTF
>TRBV9|-|-|TRBJ2-7
TGTGCCAGCAGCGTCGACGGACGCCCGTACGAGCAGTACTTC
CASSVDGRPYEQYF
>TRBV5-1|-|-|TRBJ2-1
TGCGCCAGCAGCTTGGACGGGGCTTTGTCCTACAATGAGCAGTTCTTC
CASSLDGALSYNEQFF
>TRBV5-1|TRBD2|-|TRBJ2-5
TGCGCCAGCAGCTTGTGGACTAGCGGGGGGGATCTGTACTTC
CASSLWTSGGDLYF
>TRBV30|-|once|TRBJ1-2
TGTGCCTGGAGTGACCCAAGACAGCTGGATCATGGCTACACCTTC
CAWSDPRQLDHGYTF
>TRBV28|-|-|TRBJ2-3
TGTGCCAGCAGCCCTAATTTCGTCCCGACCACAGATACGCAGTATTTT
CASSPNFVPTTDTQYF
>TRBV7-6|-|-|TRBJ1-3
TGTGCCAGCAGCTTATCTCACAGCTCTGGAAACACCATATATTTT
CASSLSHSSGNTIYF
>TRBV11-3|TRBD1|few|TRBJ2-7
TGTGCCAGCAGATTATGGACAGGAGGCTACGAGCAGTACTTC
CASRLWTGGYEQYF